This T cell receptor (beta chain) appears in the sequencing data of a study of CD8+ T cells in alopecia areata (dated by TCRdb to the late 2010s). Turning to the overall study: Skin from C3H/HeJ donors aged 6-12 months with spontaneous alopecia was grafted onto female C3H/HeJ recipients aged roughly 7-11 weeks. RNA was extracted with the PAXgene miRNA kit for fixed scalp, the miRNeasy kit for PBMCs, and the RNeasy kit for mouse skin. In both human patients and the C3H/HeJ mouse model, the study applied high-throughput TCRbeta sequencing to look at T cell clonal expansion in alopecia areata. Scalp clonality was compared among normal scalp (n=4), patchy alopecia areata scalp (n=8), and alopecia totalis/universalis scalp (n=8). immunoSEQ multiplex PCR using 35 Vbeta forward primers and 13 Jbeta reverse primers was used to amplify TCRbeta CDR3 regions. On the human side, TCRbeta sequencing was run on scalp tissue and on sorted CD4+ and CD8+ peripheral blood T cells from healthy controls and from alopecia areata patients with either patchy or totalis/universalis disease. What the authors observed across the whole study: Compared with normal scalp, lesional scalp had higher clonality and more expanded CD8+ clones, particularly in alopecia totalis/universalis, a pattern that suggests antigenic drive. Shared TCR sequences between patients were less evident than in mice, which may be partly attributable to HLA diversity in the patient population. Resident alphabeta T cells in normal human skin are also sequenced, complicating scalp TCR repertoire analysis, unlike mouse skin dominated by gammadelta T cells.

The germline V gene provides CDR1 GKSSPN and CDR2 SITVG. V is pruned by 0 bases and J by 4 bases, leaving 3 bases of the junction without a gene match. Counted from cysteine to phenylalanine, this CDR3 has 14 amino acids. The CDR3 was read in part: 30 bases, with the frame set at base 1. Pooled mouse cutaneous lymph node cells were stained for CD4, CD8alpha, NKG2D, NKG2ACE and other markers and were then sorted on a BD Influx. A few counts support this clone. The target of this receptor is not known. This receptor came from a mouse, so its gene names and germline sequences are mouse ones too. Coverage ceases 4 residues before the CDR3 finishes, and the germline J gene fills in the end. Libraries were prepared through the immunoSEQ multiplex PCR assay. For TCR sequencing, RNA was extracted from every sample and reverse transcribed into cDNA to serve as template. First-strand cDNA was synthesized with SuperScript III using a 2:1 mix of oligo-dT and random hexamers. A synthetic immune receptor repertoire was used to gauge amplification bias, and whatever bias remained was removed computationally. Sequencing of the libraries was done on Illumina HiSeq with 60 bp reads that cover the CDR3, reading from J toward V. In the source study's methods: Raw reads were preprocessed to remove errors, and CDR3 was defined by IMGT conventions from the conserved cysteine to phenylalanine. To get clonality, Shannon entropy was normalized by log2 of the number of productive unique TCRs and the result was subtracted from 1. Whether scalp clones were CD4 or CD8 was inferred by matching scalp TCRbeta sequences against CD4 and CD8 repertoires sorted from blood. Held by TCRdb, this immuneACCESS table contains in-frame sequences only and omits some clones. Under half of the omission traces to an unresolved V gene where checked; the cause of the rest is unknown. V and J calls plus clone size are reproduced from that table; the DNA served to infer D and trimming. This sample has under 350,000 clones, none of them a singleton. The ten top clones hold roughly 1.2% of the sample.

The TCR sequence derives from a C3H/HeJ mouse with alopecia areata. The MHC haplotype carried by mice of this strain is H2-k. This receptor chain uses TRBV31 and TRBJ1-1; TRBD1 aligns with 9 central bases. Sequenced: CD4+ T cells sorted from a lymph node. CDR3 loop: CAWSLQGAITEVFF. The sequenced part of the CDR3 DNA is TGTGCCTGGAGTCTACAGGGGGCGATCACA.